This TCR beta chain comes out of a study of blood T cell repertoires in COVID-19. Overall study: Samples of COVID-19 (acute and convalescent) were obtained from the United States, Italy and Spain. T cells, B-cell-depleted T cells, or PBMCs supplied cDNA or gDNA.

Germline V CDR1 and CDR2: KGHDR, SFDVKD. Trimming took 8 bases from V and 5 from J, leaving 11 bases between them. This CDR3 contains 12 residues. Original analysis: Amplified reference gene primers provided the basis for estimating nucleated cell counts. This table comes from immunoSEQ multiplex PCR, and its TCRdb copy is limited to in-frame clones, with some not included. The D gene and trimming were derived from the DNA, and the V and J assignments and clone size from that table. Of 70,000 to 90,000 clones listed, 88% are singletons. The specimen sequenced was peripheral blood. The TCR sequence derives from a human donor in a cohort sampled during active COVID-19. The gene calls are TRBV24-1 and TRBJ2-5; a weak D match, TRBD2 (6 bases). The CDR3 region has the DNA TGTGCCACCACCTCCGCGGGGGAGACCCAGTACTTC. Amino acid sequence: CATTSAGETQYF.